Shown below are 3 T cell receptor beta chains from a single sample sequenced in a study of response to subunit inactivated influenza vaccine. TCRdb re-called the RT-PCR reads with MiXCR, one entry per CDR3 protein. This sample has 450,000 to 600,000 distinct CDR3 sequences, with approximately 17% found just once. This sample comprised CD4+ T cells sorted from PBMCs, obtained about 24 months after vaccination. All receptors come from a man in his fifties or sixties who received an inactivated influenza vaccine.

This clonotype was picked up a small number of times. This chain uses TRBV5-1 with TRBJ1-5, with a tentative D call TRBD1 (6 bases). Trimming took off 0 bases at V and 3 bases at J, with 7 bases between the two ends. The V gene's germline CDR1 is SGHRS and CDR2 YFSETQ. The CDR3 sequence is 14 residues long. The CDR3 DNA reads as TGCGCCAGCAGCTTGGACAGGGACAATCAGCCCCAGCATTTT. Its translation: CASSLDRDNQPQHF.

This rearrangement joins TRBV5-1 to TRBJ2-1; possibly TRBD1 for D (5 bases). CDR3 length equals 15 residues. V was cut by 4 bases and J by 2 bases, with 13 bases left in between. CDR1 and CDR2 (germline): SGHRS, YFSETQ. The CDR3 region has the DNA TGCGCCAGCAGCCCGTCCCAGGGCGCCTACAATGAGCAGTTCTTC. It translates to CASSPSQGAYNEQFF.

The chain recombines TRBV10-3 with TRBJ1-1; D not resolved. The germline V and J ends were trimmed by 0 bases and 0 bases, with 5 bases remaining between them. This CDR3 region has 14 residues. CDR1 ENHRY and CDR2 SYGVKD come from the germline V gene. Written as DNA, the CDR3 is TGTGCCATCAGTGAGTCGACGGTGAACACTGAAGCTTTCTTT. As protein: CAISESTVNTEAFF.